This paragraph covers one T cell receptor (beta chain) sequence. The target antigen is unknown. The sample comes from a study of cytomegalovirus exposure and HLA in healthy donors. Study findings and constraints: The majority of TCR sequences were rare, yet some public TCRs appeared in many donors.

The donors belonged to the approximately 120-subject validation cohort, separate from the approximately 700-subject first cohort. Assay used: immunoSEQ multiplex PCR; TCRdb lists only in-frame clones, some missing. The sample has 200,000 or so clones, roughly 82% seen once; the top ten hold roughly 13%. This clonotype was obtained from a woman aged 25 to 39 in good health and CMV-seropositive. Sequenced: PBMCs.

The CDR3 coding sequence is TGTGCCAGCAGCCACTGGTGGAGGCCCAATCAGCCCCAGCATTTT. This codes for CASSHWWRPNQPQHF. The chain couples TRBV5-6 to TRBJ1-5; D is unresolved. Germline values: CDR1 SGHDT, CDR2 YYEEEE. The length of the CDR3 is 15 residues. V was cut by 4 bases and J by 3 bases, with 14 bases left in between.